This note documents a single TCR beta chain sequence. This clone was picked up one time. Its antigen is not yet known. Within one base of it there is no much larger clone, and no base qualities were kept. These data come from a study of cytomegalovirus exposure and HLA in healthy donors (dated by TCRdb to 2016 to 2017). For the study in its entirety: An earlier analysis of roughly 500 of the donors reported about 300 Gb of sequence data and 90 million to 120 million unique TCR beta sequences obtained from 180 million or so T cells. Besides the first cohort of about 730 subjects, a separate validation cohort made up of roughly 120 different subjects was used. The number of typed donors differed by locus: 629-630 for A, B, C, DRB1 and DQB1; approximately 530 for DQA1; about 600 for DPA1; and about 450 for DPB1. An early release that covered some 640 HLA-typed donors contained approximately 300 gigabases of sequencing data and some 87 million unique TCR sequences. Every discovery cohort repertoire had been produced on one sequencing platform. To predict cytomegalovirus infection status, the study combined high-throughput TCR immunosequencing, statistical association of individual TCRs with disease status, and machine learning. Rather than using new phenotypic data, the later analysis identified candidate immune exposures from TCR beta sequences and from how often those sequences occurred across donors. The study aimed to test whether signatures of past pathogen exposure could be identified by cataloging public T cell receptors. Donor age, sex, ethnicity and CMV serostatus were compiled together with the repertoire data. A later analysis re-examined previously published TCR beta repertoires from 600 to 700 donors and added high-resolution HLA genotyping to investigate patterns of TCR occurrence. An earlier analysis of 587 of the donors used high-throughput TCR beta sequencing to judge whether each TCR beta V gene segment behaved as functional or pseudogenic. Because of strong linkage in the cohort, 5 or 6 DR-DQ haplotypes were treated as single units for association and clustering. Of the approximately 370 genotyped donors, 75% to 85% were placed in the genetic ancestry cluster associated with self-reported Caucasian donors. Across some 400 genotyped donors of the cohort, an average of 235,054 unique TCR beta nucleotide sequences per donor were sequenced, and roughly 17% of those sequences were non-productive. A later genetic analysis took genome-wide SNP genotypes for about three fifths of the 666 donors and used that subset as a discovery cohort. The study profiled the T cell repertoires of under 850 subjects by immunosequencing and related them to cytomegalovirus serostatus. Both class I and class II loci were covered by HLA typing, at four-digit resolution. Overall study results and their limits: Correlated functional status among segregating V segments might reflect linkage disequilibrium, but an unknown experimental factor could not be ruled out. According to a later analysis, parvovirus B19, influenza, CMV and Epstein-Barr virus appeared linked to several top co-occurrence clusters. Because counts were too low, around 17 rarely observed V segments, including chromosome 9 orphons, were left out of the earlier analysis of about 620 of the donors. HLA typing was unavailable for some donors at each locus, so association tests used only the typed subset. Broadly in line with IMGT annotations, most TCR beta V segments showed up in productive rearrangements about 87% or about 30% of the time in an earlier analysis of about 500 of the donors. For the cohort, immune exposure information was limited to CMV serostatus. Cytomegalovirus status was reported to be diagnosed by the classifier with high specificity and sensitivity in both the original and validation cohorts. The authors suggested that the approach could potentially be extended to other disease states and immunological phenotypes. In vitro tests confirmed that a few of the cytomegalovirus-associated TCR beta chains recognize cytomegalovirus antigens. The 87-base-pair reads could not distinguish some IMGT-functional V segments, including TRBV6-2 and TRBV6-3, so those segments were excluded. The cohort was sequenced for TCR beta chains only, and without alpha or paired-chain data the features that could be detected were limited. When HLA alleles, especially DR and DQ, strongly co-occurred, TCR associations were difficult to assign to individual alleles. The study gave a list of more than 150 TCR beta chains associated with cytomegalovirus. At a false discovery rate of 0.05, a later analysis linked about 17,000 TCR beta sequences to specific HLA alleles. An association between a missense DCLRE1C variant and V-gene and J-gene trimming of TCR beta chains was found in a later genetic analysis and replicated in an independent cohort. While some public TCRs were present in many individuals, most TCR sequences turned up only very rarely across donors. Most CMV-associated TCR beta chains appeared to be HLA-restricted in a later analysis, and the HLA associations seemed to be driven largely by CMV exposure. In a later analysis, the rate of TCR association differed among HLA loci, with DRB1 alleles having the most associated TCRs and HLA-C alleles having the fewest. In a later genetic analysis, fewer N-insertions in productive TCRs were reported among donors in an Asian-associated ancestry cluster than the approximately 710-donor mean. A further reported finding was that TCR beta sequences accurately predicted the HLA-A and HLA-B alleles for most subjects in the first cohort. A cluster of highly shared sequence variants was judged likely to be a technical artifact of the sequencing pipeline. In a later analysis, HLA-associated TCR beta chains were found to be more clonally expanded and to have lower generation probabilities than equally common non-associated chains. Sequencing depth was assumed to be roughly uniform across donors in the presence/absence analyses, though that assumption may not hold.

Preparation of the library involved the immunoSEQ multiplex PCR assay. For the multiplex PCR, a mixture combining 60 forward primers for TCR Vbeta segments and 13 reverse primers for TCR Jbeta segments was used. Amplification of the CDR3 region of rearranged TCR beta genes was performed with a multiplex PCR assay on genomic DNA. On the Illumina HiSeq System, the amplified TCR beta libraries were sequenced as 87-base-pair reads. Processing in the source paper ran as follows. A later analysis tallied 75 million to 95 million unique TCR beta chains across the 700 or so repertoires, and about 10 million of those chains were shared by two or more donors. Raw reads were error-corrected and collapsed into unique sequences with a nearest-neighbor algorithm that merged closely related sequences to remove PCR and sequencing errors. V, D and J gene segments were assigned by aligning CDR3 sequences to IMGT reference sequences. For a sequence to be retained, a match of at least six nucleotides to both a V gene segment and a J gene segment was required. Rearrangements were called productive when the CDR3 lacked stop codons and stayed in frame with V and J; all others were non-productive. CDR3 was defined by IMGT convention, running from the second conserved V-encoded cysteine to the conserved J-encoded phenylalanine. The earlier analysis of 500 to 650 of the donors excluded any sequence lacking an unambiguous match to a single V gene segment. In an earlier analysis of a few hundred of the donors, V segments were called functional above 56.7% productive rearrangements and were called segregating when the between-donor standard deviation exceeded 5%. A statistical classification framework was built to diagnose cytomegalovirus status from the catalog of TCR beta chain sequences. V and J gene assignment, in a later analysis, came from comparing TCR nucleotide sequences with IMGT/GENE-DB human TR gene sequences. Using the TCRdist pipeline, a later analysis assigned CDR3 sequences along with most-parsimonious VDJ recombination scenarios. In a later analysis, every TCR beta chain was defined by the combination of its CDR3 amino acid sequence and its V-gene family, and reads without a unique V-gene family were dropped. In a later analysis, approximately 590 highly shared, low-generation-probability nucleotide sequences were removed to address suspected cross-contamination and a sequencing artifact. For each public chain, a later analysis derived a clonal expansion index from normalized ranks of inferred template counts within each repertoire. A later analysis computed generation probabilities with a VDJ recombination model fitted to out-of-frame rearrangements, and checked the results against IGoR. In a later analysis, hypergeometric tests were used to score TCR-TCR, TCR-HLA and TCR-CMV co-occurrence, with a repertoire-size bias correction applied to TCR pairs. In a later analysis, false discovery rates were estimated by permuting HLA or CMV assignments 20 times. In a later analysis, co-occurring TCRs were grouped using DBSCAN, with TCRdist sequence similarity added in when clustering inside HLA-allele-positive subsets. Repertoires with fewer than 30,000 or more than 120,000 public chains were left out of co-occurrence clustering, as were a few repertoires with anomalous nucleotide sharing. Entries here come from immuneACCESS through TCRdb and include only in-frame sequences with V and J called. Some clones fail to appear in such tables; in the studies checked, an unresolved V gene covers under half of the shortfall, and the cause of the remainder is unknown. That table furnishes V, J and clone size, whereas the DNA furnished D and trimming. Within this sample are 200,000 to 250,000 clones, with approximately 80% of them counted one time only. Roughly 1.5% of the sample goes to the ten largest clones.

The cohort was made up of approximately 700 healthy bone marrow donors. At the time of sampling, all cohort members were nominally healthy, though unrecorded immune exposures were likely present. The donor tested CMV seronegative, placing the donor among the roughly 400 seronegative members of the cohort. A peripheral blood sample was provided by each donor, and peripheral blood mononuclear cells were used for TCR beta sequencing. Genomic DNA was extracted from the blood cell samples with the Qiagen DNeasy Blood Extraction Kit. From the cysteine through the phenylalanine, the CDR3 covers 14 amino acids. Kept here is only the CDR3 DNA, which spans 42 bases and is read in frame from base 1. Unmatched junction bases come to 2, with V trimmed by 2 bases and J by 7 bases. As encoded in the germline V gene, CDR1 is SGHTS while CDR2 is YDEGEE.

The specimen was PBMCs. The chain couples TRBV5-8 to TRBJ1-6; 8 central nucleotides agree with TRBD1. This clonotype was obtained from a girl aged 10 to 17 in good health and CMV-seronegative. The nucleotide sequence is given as TGTGCCAGCAGCTTCGGGGACAGGAATTCACCCCTCCACTTT. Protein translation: CASSFGDRNSPLHF.